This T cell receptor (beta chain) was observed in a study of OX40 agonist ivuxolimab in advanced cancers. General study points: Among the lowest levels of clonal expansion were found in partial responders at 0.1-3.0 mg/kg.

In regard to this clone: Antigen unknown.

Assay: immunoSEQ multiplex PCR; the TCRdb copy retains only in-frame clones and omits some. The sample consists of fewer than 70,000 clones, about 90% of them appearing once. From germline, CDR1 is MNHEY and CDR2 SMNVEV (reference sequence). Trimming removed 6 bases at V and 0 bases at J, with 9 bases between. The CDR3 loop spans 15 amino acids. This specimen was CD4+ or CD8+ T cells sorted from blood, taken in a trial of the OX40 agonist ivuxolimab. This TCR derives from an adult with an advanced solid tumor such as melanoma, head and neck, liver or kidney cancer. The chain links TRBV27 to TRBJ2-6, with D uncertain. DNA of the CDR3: TGTGCCAGCAGCCTATGGGGCTCTGGGGCCAACGTCCTGACTTTC. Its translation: CASSLWGSGANVLTF. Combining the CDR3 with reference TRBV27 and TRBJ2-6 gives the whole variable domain EAQVTQNPRYLITVTGKKLTVTCSQNMNHEYMSWYRQDPGLGLRQIYYSMNVEVTDKGDVPEGYKVSRKEKRNFPLILESPSPNQTSLYFCASSLWGSGANVLTFGAGSRLTVL.